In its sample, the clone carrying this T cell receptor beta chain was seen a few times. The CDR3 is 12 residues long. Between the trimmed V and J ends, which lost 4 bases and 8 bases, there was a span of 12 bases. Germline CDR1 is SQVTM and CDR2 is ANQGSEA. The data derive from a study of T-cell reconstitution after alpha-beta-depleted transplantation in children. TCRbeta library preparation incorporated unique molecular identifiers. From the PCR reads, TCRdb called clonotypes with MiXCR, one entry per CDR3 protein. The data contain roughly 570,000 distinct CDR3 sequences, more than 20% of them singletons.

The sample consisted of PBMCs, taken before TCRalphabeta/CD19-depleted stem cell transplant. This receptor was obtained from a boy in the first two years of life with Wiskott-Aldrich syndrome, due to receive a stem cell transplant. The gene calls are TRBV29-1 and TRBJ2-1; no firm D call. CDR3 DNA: TGCAGCGTTGTCAGTACAGTAGATGAGCAGTTCTTC. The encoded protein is CSVVSTVDEQFF.